A single sample gave rise to the 30 T cell receptor beta chains below, sequenced in a study of PD-L1 blockade in urothelial cancer. TCRdb's table, derived via immunoSEQ multiplex PCR, lists solely in-frame clones and lacks some. The sample holds 80,000 to 95,000 clones, around 78% seen once. Time point specified: peripheral blood 6 weeks after treatment start. Specimen: PBMCs, collected around atezolizumab (anti-PD-L1) treatment. Receptors originate from a man aged 65 to 79 with urothelial cancer.

This rearrangement joins TRBV7-2 to TRBJ2-5; TRBD2 matches 9 bases. The junction had 17 bases not matched to a gene; V was cut back by 6 bases and J by 9 bases. CDR3 length: 16 amino acids. Germline V gene data show CDR1 as SGHTA and CDR2 as FQGNSA. The CDR3 DNA reads TGTGCCAGCAGTTCAAGACTAGCGGCCCCCTCGGGGGCCCAGTACTTC. Translated, it gives CASSSRLAAPSGAQYF. Full variable domain (remainder filled in from reference TRBV7-2 and TRBJ2-5): GAGVSQSPSNKVTEKGKDVELRCDPISGHTALYWYRQSLGQGLEFLIYFQGNSAPDKSGLPSDRFSAERTGGSVSTLTIQRTQQEDSAVYLCASSSRLAAPSGAQYFGPGTRLLVL.

This sequence joins TRBV7-6 and TRBJ1-3, with D hard to call. This CDR3 contains 14 residues. Germline V gene sequence: CDR1 SGHVS, CDR2 FNYEAQ. V was cut by 3 bases and J by 2 bases, with 8 bases left in between. The DNA of the CDR3 is TGTGCCAGCAGCTTGGGGAGCCCTGGAAACACCATATATTTT. Protein sequence: CASSLGSPGNTIYF. The full variable domain, in which reference TRBV7-6 and TRBJ1-3 provide the parts outside the CDR3, is GAGVSQSPRYKVTKRGQDVALRCDPISGHVSLYWYRQALGQGPEFLTYFNYEAQQDKSGLPNDRFSAERPEGSISTLTIQRTEQRDSAMYRCASSLGSPGNTIYFGEGSWLTVV.

V gene TRBV5-4 combines with J gene TRBJ1-2; the match to TRBD1 covers 11 bases. The length of the CDR3 is 18 residues. The germline V gene encodes CDR1 SGHNT and CDR2 YYREEE (reference sequence). V trimming: 5 bases; J trimming: 4 bases; junction bases outside the gene matches: 16. The CDR3 bases are TGTGCCAGCAGACCCCCGGGCGCGGGACAGGGGGTGGGCTATGGCTACACCTTC. It specifies CASRPPGAGQGVGYGYTF.

J is TRBJ2-2 and V is TRBV5-1, with a possible D match to TRBD1 (5 bases). Germline V CDR1 and CDR2: SGHRS, YFSETQ. The V end was cut by 0 bases, the J end by 1 base, with 7 bases between. The CDR3 totals 15 residues. The CDR3 loop reads CASSLDRRNTGELFF. DNA for the CDR3: TGCGCCAGCAGCTTGGACAGGAGGAACACCGGGGAGCTGTTTTTT.

This CDR3 is CASRGRDNSPLHF. For the CDR3, the DNA is TGTGCCAGTAGGGGCAGAGATAATTCACCCCTCCACTTT. V is TRBV19 and J is TRBJ1-6; D not certain. V was pared by 6 bases and J by 5 bases, with 8 bases between. CDR3 size: 13 residues. The germline V gene has CDR1 LNHDA and CDR2 SQIVND (reference sequence).

V and J are TRBV7-2 and TRBJ1-2; maybe TRBD1 (6 bases). V gave up 0 bases and J gave up 5 bases, with 10 bases separating them. CDR3 length: 14 amino acids. Per the germline V gene, CDR1 is SGHTA and CDR2 is FQGNSA. In DNA form, the CDR3 reads TGTGCCAGCAGCTTAGCGAACAGGGCTTATGGCTACACCTTC. Translating gives CASSLANRAYGYTF.

The rearrangement links TRBV5-4 to TRBJ1-1; 10 positions match TRBD1. The ends lost 4 bases at V and 3 bases at J; junction bases unmatched: 9. Germline assignment: CDR1 SGHNT and CDR2 YYREEE (reference sequence). The CDR3 is 16 amino acids. The CDR3 here is CASSTDPGTGDTEAFF. For the CDR3, the DNA is TGTGCCAGCAGCACTGACCCCGGGACAGGGGACACTGAAGCTTTCTTT.

The J gene is TRBJ1-2, the V gene TRBV18; D call uncertain. The CDR3 sequence is 14 residues long. Per germline, CDR1 KGHSH and CDR2 LQKENI. Trimming pared 3 bases from V and 0 bases from J, leaving 8 bases between. CDR3 protein: CASSPLRSNYGYTF. The CDR3 nucleotides read TGTGCCAGCTCACCGCTAAGATCTAACTATGGCTACACCTTC.

As to this clone: This specimen includes other DNA sequences encoding the same CDR3. The chain employs TRBV20-1 and TRBJ1-2; D unclear. Germline CDR1 DFQATT, CDR2 SNEGSKA (reference sequence). V was shortened by 6 bases and J by 6 bases, with 11 bases between the two germline ends. The CDR3 has 11 residues. Here the CDR3 reads CSAPGLDGYTF. The CDR3 nucleotides read TGCAGTGCGCCGGGATTGGATGGCTACACCTTC.

V usage is TRBV5-1 and J usage is TRBJ2-5, with D maybe TRBD2 (7 bases). Trimming stripped 0 bases from V and 5 bases from J, with 14 bases between. This CDR3 is built from 15 residues. CDR1 is SGHRS, CDR2 YFSETQ, per germline. CDR3 amino acids: CASSLVGGRGETQYF. The DNA for the CDR3 is TGCGCCAGCAGCTTGGTGGGGGGGCGCGGGGAGACCCAGTACTTC.

The chain couples TRBV4-3 to TRBJ1-2; 7 nucleotides match TRBD1. V lost 1 base, J lost 4 bases, and 0 bases stayed unmatched. CDR3 length: 13 amino acids. Per germline, CDR1 LGHNA and CDR2 YSLEER. The CDR3 DNA follows: TGCGCCAGCAGCCAAGCAGGGGGCTATGGCTACACCTTC. Protein product: CASSQAGGYGYTF.

The J gene is TRBJ2-1, the V gene TRBV4-3; 7 bases match TRBD2. Germline V gene data show CDR1 as LGHNA and CDR2 as YSLEER. Trimming cost V 4 bases and J 0 bases; bases outside gene matches: 9. The CDR3 sequence is 17 residues long. The chain's CDR3 is CASSLELATSSYNEQFF. The CDR3 coding sequence is TGCGCCAGCAGCCTCGAACTAGCGACGAGCTCCTACAATGAGCAGTTCTTC.

The chain joins TRBV19 to TRBJ2-3; D not certain. The CDR3 is 12 residues long. CDR1 and CDR2 from the germline V gene are LNHDA and SQIVND (reference sequence). Trimming cost V 5 bases and J 5 bases, with 8 bases left between them. For the CDR3, the DNA is TGTGCCAGTAGTCCCCTCGGAGATACGCAGTATTTT. Its protein product is CASSPLGDTQYF. Looking up the rest from reference TRBV19 and TRBJ2-3 gives the full variable domain: DGGITQSPKYLFRKEGQNVTLSCEQNLNHDAMYWYRQDPGQGLRLIYYSQIVNDFQKGDIAEGYSVSREKKESFPLTVTSAQKNPTAFYLCASSPLGDTQYFGPGTRLTVL.

This clone was detected a few times. The genes are TRBV4-1 and TRBJ1-1, with TRBD1 as a possible D gene (6 bases). The CDR3 spans 17 residues. V gave up 1 base and J gave up 0 bases, with 15 bases separating them. Germline lookup yields CDR1 MGHRA and CDR2 YSYEKL. The CDR3 coding sequence is TGCGCCAGCAGCCAAGGTGTAGGACAGCAAGTGAACACTGAAGCTTTCTTT. Translated: CASSQGVGQQVNTEAFF.

This chain joins TRBV5-1 and TRBJ1-2, with 7 bases lining up with TRBD1. Trimming took 1 base from V and 7 from J; bases not matched to a gene: 10. The CDR3 extends over 15 amino acids. CDR1 and CDR2 (germline): SGHRS, YFSETQ. The CDR3 nucleotides are TGCGCCAGCAGCTTGAATCCAGGGGGAATGGGTGGCTACACCTTC. This gives the protein CASSLNPGGMGGYTF.

The genes are TRBV4-2 and TRBJ2-4; the match to TRBD2 covers 15 bases. This CDR3 spans 18 amino acids. Germline CDR1 and CDR2: LGHNA and YNFKEQ. With V trimmed by 4 bases and J by 0 bases, 4 bases remained unmatched. The CDR3 here is CASSPGLAGGLAKNIQYF. Here the CDR3 DNA reads TGTGCCAGCAGCCCGGGACTAGCGGGAGGCCTAGCCAAAAACATTCAGTACTTC.

In regard to this clone: Relative to the germline gene, one junction end is altered; a read error may explain this. This chain joins TRBV19 and TRBJ1-4, with 7 bases lining up with TRBD1. From germline, CDR1 is LNHDA and CDR2 SQIVND (reference sequence). The CDR3 is 10 amino acids. The CDR3: CASSMGDSRF. DNA of the CDR3: TGTGCCAGTAGTATGGGGGACAGCCGTTTT.

The chain employs TRBV11-2 and TRBJ2-2; 10 bases align to TRBD2. The CDR3 contains 15 residues. V lost 5 bases, J lost 3 bases, and 3 bases stayed unmatched. Germline V gene lookup returns CDR1 SGHAT and CDR2 FQNNGV. CDR3 DNA sequence: TGTGCCAGCAGCCAGACTAGCGGGTACACCGGGGAGCTGTTTTTT. This sequence encodes CASSQTSGYTGELFF.

The genes are TRBV19 and TRBJ1-3; D call uncertain. CDR1 is LNHDA, CDR2 SQIVND, per germline (reference sequence). The V end lost 4 bases, the J end lost 0 bases, and 13 bases lay between the germline ends. This CDR3 is 16 amino acids long. The CDR3: CASSTGRRSSGNTIYF. The CDR3 coding sequence is TGTGCCAGTAGTACGGGGAGGAGGTCCTCTGGAAACACCATATATTTT.

The V call is TRBV5-1, the J call TRBJ2-1; TRBD2 aligns across 13 bases. Germline trimming cut 4 bases from V and 7 bases from J; bases unmatched to any gene: 8. CDR1 and CDR2 from the germline V gene are SGHRS and YFSETQ. The CDR3 has 16 amino acids. In DNA, the CDR3 is TGCGCCAGCAGCCCCCCAACTAGCGGGAGGGGAAATGAGCAGTTCTTC. This gives the protein CASSPPTSGRGNEQFF.

The rearrangement uses TRBV30 and TRBJ2-7; perhaps TRBD2 as D (5 bases). This CDR3 has 14 amino acids. In germline, CDR1 is GTSNPN, CDR2 SVGIG (reference sequence). Between the trimmed V and J ends, which lost 3 bases and 2 bases, there was a span of 14 bases. Here the CDR3 DNA reads TGTGCCTGGAGCCATGGAGGTTCGACCTACGAGCAGTACTTC. Encoded protein: CAWSHGGSTYEQYF.

Only one count was recorded for this clone. The rearrangement links TRBV11-2 to TRBJ1-4; 8 nucleotides line up with TRBD1. Germline V gives CDR1 SGHAT, CDR2 FQNNGV. The V gene end was trimmed by 4 bases and the J gene end by 8 bases; junction bases not matched to a gene: 0. The length of the CDR3 is 12 residues. The CDR3 loop reads CASSWDREKLFF. The CDR3 nucleotides read TGTGCCAGCAGCTGGGACAGGGAAAAACTGTTTTTT.

V usage is TRBV10-3 and J usage is TRBJ2-3, with D possibly being TRBD2 (6 bases). Trimming pared 7 bases from V and 1 base from J, leaving 12 bases between. The length of the CDR3 is 14 residues. Germline-derived CDR1 and CDR2 are ENHRY and SYGVKD. The CDR3 DNA sequence: TGTGCCATCACTGGCGGGACGGGCACAGATACGCAGTATTTT. Amino acid sequence: CAITGGTGTDTQYF.

Concerning this clone: This CDR3 is also generated by other DNA sequences in the sample. The rearrangement joins TRBV18 to TRBJ1-3, with a possible D match to TRBD1 (6 bases). The germline V gene has CDR1 KGHSH and CDR2 LQKENI. Trimming removed 3 bases at V and 0 bases at J, with 9 bases between. This CDR3 is 15 amino acids long. The chain's CDR3 is CASSPGGGSGNTIYF. In DNA form, the CDR3 reads TGTGCCAGCTCACCGGGAGGGGGCTCTGGAAACACCATATATTTT.

The chain combines TRBV7-9 with TRBJ2-6, with 8 bases fitting TRBD1. Germline V gives CDR1 SEHNR, CDR2 FQNEAQ (reference sequence). After removal of 5 bases from V and 3 bases from J, the junction contained 15 bases not matched to a gene. This CDR3 contains 19 residues. The chain's CDR3 is CASSSLAGGEGSGANVLTF. The DNA of the CDR3 is TGTGCCAGCAGCAGCCTAGCAGGGGGCGAGGGAAGTGGGGCCAACGTCCTGACTTTC.

This chain connects TRBV11-3 to TRBJ2-5; D ambiguous. V lost 0 bases, J lost 4 bases, and 12 bases lay in between. CDR1 and CDR2 from the germline V gene are SGHNT and YENEEA. The CDR3 length is 15 residues. DNA of the CDR3: TGTGCCAGCAGCTTAGACGCGACACGGATAGAGACCCAGTACTTC. Its translation: CASSLDATRIETQYF.

This rearrangement joins TRBV4-3 to TRBJ2-1; 8 bases are shared with TRBD2. The CDR3 sequence is 13 residues long. V was clipped by 0 bases and J by 12 bases; unmatched bases: 4. From germline, CDR1 is LGHNA and CDR2 YSLEER. CDR3 loop: CASSQDSAGGQFF. The CDR3 coding sequence is TGCGCCAGCAGCCAAGATTCCGCGGGAGGGCAGTTCTTC.

Worth noting for this clone: The junction does not match germline at one end; this may be a read error. The chain carries TRBV18 and TRBJ2-5; a possible D gene is TRBD2 (5 bases). Germline assignment: CDR1 KGHSH and CDR2 LQKENI. The CDR3 extends over 14 amino acids. The CDR3 DNA follows: TGTGCCAGCTGCCGGCGAGGGATGGGAGAGACCCAGCACTTC. Residues: CASCRRGMGETQHF.

This sequence joins TRBV11-3 and TRBJ2-1, with 7 bases aligning to TRBD2. The CDR3 spans 14 residues. Germline V gene lookup returns CDR1 SGHNT and CDR2 YENEEA. V gave up 1 base and J gave up 4 bases; unmatched junction bases: 1. CDR3 protein: CASSLAGGYNEQFF. The CDR3 region has the DNA TGTGCCAGCAGCTTAGCGGGAGGATACAATGAGCAGTTCTTC. Filled out from reference TRBV11-3 and TRBJ2-1, the complete variable domain reads EAGVVQSPRYKIIEKKQPVAFWCNPISGHNTLYWYLQNLGQGPELLIRYENEEAVDDSQLPKDRFSAERLKGVDSTLKIQPAELGDSAVYLCASSLAGGYNEQFFGPGTRLTVL.

The chain combines TRBV7-9 with TRBJ2-7; D not resolved. V was shortened by 5 bases and J by 0 bases, with 5 bases between the two germline ends. Germline values: CDR1 SEHNR, CDR2 FQNEAQ (reference sequence). The CDR3 runs 12 residues. The CDR3 nucleotides are TGTGCCAGCAGCCCTAGCTCCTACGAGCAGTACTTC. Translation gives CASSPSSYEQYF.